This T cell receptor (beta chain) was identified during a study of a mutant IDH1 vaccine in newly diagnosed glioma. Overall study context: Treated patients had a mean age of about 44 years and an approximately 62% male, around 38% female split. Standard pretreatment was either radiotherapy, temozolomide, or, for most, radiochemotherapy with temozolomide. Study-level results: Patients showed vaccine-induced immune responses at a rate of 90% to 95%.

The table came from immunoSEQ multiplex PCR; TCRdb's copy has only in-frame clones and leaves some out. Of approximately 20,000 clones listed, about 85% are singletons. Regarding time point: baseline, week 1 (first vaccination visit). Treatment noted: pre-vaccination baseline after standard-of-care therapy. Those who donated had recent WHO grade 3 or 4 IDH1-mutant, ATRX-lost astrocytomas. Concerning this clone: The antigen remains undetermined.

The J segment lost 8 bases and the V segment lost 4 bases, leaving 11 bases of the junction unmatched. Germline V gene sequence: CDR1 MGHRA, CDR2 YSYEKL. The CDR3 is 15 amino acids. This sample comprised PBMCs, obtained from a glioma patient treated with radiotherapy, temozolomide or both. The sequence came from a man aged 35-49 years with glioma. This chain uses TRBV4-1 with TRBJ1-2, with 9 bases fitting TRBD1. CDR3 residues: CASSPYLQGAQGYTF. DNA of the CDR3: TGCGCCAGCAGCCCATACTTACAGGGGGCGCAGGGCTACACCTTC.